These 21 T cell receptor beta chains share one sample of origin, sequenced in a study of blood T cell repertoires in COVID-19 (TCRdb year 2020). Library construction relied on the immunoSEQ multiplex PCR assay. TCRdb limited this immuneACCESS table to in-frame rearrangements with V and J called. A share of clones is missing; checked studies link under half to unresolved V genes, and the rest is unexplained. Within this sample are about 73,000 clones, with 75% to 90% of them counted one time only. The ten largest clones take up about 10% of the sample. The specimen was peripheral blood. The receptors come from an elderly man with acute or convalescent COVID-19.

The rearrangement links TRBV7-9 to TRBJ1-2; D perhaps matches TRBD1 (5 bases). The CDR3 covers 15 residues. V dropped 5 bases and J dropped 4 bases, with 17 bases sitting between them. The germline CDR1 and CDR2 sequences are SEHNR and FQNEAQ (reference sequence). CDR3 residues: CASSLSLETAYGYTF. CDR3 in DNA: TGTGCCAGCAGCCTAAGCCTGGAGACAGCCTATGGCTACACCTTC.

The chain carries TRBV18 and TRBJ1-5; D possibly corresponds to TRBD1 (6 bases). V gave up 3 bases and J gave up 2 bases, with 14 bases separating them. Germline CDR1 and CDR2: KGHSH and LQKENI. The CDR3 loop spans 16 amino acids. CDR3 bases: TGTGCCAGCTCACCGTTCGGGGGGCCGGGCAATCAGCCCCAGCATTTT. Translating it yields CASSPFGGPGNQPQHF.

This chain links TRBV11-2 with TRBJ2-2; TRBD2 agrees at 10 bases. CDR3 length equals 15 residues. The junction had 6 bases not matched to a gene; V was cut back by 5 bases and J by 6 bases. Germline V gene lookup returns CDR1 SGHAT and CDR2 FQNNGV. The CDR3 region is CASSLIAGGSGELFF. CDR3 in DNA: TGTGCCAGCAGCCTAATAGCGGGGGGCTCCGGGGAGCTGTTTTTT.

V and J are TRBV5-6 and TRBJ1-6; 7 bases align to TRBD1. Trimming at V came to 2 bases and at J to 7 bases, leaving 6 bases not matched to a gene. The germline gives CDR1 SGHDT, CDR2 YYEEEE. This CDR3 is 15 amino acids long. The CDR3 sequence: CASSFTGTENSPLHF. CDR3 bases: TGTGCCAGCAGCTTTACCGGGACAGAGAATTCACCCCTCCACTTT. Based on the CDR3 plus reference TRBV5-6 and TRBJ1-6, the full variable domain is DAGVTQSPTHLIKTRGQQVTLRCSPKSGHDTVSWYQQALGQGPQFIFQYYEEEERQRGNFPDRFSGHQFPNYSSELNVNALLLGDSALYLCASSFTGTENSPLHFGNGTRLTVT.

This sequence joins TRBV27 and TRBJ1-1; perhaps TRBD1 as D (5 bases). CDR1 and CDR2 from the germline V gene are MNHEY and SMNVEV (reference sequence). This CDR3 has 14 amino acids. V shed 6 bases and J shed 1 base, with 12 bases lying between them. The CDR3, as DNA: TGTGCCAGCAGGCCGGGACTCTCGAACACTGAAGCTTTCTTT. This sequence encodes CASRPGLSNTEAFF.

The chain couples TRBV3-1 (or the pseudogene TRBV3-2) to TRBJ2-7; TRBD2 aligns across 10 bases. The CDR3 totals 15 residues. Germline V gives CDR1 LGHDT, CDR2 YNNKEL (reference sequence). V lost 6 bases, J lost 5 bases, and 10 bases stayed unmatched. The CDR3 region has the DNA TGTGCCAGCAGACGATCAGCAGCGGGAGGGGACGAGCAGTACTTC. Translation gives CASRRSAAGGDEQYF.

This chain links TRBV19 with TRBJ2-2, with 10 bases aligning to TRBD2. This CDR3 is built from 16 residues. V was clipped by 11 bases and J by 6 bases; unmatched bases: 15. Germline V gives CDR1 LNHDA, CDR2 SQIVND (reference sequence). CDR3 amino acids: CASALAGEYRPGELFF. The CDR3 region has the DNA TGTGCCTCGGCTCTAGCGGGAGAATATCGGCCCGGGGAGCTGTTTTTT.

The chain is built from TRBV29-1 and TRBJ1-5; unclear D gene. Looked up from germline, CDR1 is SQVTM and CDR2 is ANQGSEA. V gave up 7 bases and J gave up 2 bases, with 9 bases separating them. This CDR3 is 12 amino acids long. The DNA of the CDR3 is TGCAGCGCGGGGAGCGGCAATCAGCCCCAGCATTTT. Residues: CSAGSGNQPQHF.

This clone is a singleton in its sample. The rearrangement links TRBV19 to TRBJ1-5; 9 positions match TRBD1. The CDR3 loop spans 16 amino acids. V shed 4 bases and J 7 bases; nucleotides not matched to a gene: 11. Germline V gene lookup returns CDR1 LNHDA and CDR2 SQIVND (reference sequence). CDR3 DNA: TGTGCCAGTAGTAACCCCGGACAGGGGAGAGGCCAGCCCCAGCATTTT. Amino acids: CASSNPGQGRGQPQHF.

V gene TRBV7-9 combines with J gene TRBJ1-1, with a weak D call TRBD1 (5 bases). In germline, CDR1 is SEHNR, CDR2 FQNEAQ (reference sequence). V gave up 5 bases and J gave up 6 bases, with 16 bases separating them. The CDR3 runs 14 residues. The CDR3 nucleotides are TGTGCCAGCAGCCTGGCAGGGTTGTACGCTGAAGCTTTCTTT. Its protein product is CASSLAGLYAEAFF.

The chain joins TRBV2 to TRBJ2-3; D is possibly TRBD1 (5 bases). CDR1 SNHLY and CDR2 FYNNEI come from the germline V gene. Between the trimmed V and J ends, which lost 8 bases and 2 bases, there was a span of 14 bases. The CDR3 consists of 14 residues. The CDR3 bases are TGTGCCAGCGGGGCTTTTGCAACCACAGATACGCAGTATTTT. It codes for CASGAFATTDTQYF.

The rearrangement uses TRBV7-2 and TRBJ1-5; 9 bases line up with TRBD1. The CDR3 sequence is 15 residues long. The germline CDR1 and CDR2 sequences are SGHTA and FQGNSA. The ends lost 1 base at V and 4 bases at J; junction bases unmatched: 2. CDR3 bases: TGTGCCAGCAGCTTAGACAGGGGGCGAAATCAGCCCCAGCATTTT. Translation gives CASSLDRGRNQPQHF.

The gene calls are TRBV7-9 and TRBJ1-1; D may be TRBD1 (5 bases). The V end lost 5 bases, the J end lost 0 bases, and 16 bases lay between the germline ends. The CDR3 is 16 residues long. Germline V gives CDR1 SEHNR, CDR2 FQNEAQ (reference sequence). As DNA, the CDR3 is TGTGCCAGCAGCCCCCCGAGCGGGGGGGTGAACACTGAAGCTTTCTTT. Translating it yields CASSPPSGGVNTEAFF.

The chain joins TRBV28 to TRBJ1-2; a weak D match, TRBD1 (5 bases). This CDR3 region has 12 residues. The germline V and J ends were trimmed by 6 bases and 8 bases, with 13 bases remaining between them. CDR1 is MDHEN and CDR2 is SYDVKM in the germline V gene. The CDR3 DNA is TGTGCCAGCAGCGGGACTCGCAGGGGCTACACCTTC. As protein: CASSGTRRGYTF.

V usage is TRBV27 and J usage is TRBJ1-5; D ambiguous. This CDR3 has 13 amino acids. The V gene's germline CDR1 is MNHEY and CDR2 SMNVEV (reference sequence). Trimming removed 2 bases from V and 3 bases from J, with 5 bases in between. CDR3 DNA sequence: TGTGCCAGCAGTTTAAGCTACAATCAGCCCCAGCATTTT. Protein: CASSLSYNQPQHF.

The V gene is TRBV5-1, the J gene TRBJ1-1, with TRBD1 matching over 9 bases. This CDR3 spans 15 amino acids. Germline-derived CDR1 and CDR2 are SGHRS and YFSETQ. V lost 5 bases, J lost 6 bases, and 11 bases stayed unmatched. The CDR3 bases are TGCGCCAGCAGTCCCTCGGGACAGGGAACGGCTGAAGCTTTCTTT. It specifies CASSPSGQGTAEAFF.

This clone was counted a single time. V is TRBV29-1 and J is TRBJ1-1, with 9 bases fitting TRBD1. There are 12 residues in the CDR3. Germline CDR1 is SQVTM and CDR2 is ANQGSEA. V lost 6 bases, J lost 4 bases, and 3 bases stayed unmatched. The CDR3 region is CSVLTGGTEAFF. CDR3 nucleotides: TGCAGCGTCTTGACAGGGGGCACTGAAGCTTTCTTT.

This clone was recorded once. The chain is built from TRBV5-6 and TRBJ2-7; 7 bases match TRBD1. The CDR3 extends over 15 amino acids. V lost 3 bases to trimming and J lost 0 bases; unmatched junction nucleotides: 6. CDR1 is SGHDT, CDR2 YYEEEE, per germline. CDR3 in DNA: TGTGCCAGCAGCTCCCGACAGGGACGCTCCTACGAGCAGTACTTC. Its translation is CASSSRQGRSYEQYF.

The chain carries TRBV5-5 and TRBJ2-7; 8 nucleotides agree with TRBD2. The CDR3 has 14 amino acids. The germline V gene encodes CDR1 SGHKS and CDR2 YYEKEE (reference sequence). V lost 3 bases and J lost 5; bases outside the gene matches: 7. Here the CDR3 reads CASSSRTSFDEQYF. CDR3 bases: TGTGCCAGCAGCTCCAGGACTAGCTTCGACGAGCAGTACTTC.

Written as DNA, the CDR3 is TGTGCCAGCAGTCAGGGCCCTGGAAACACCATATATTTT. Its protein is CASSQGPGNTIYF. This chain joins TRBV2 and TRBJ1-3; possible D gene TRBD1, 5 bases. CDR3 length equals 13 residues. V was cut by 5 bases and J by 2 bases, with 7 bases left in between. In germline, CDR1 is SNHLY, CDR2 FYNNEI. Combining the CDR3 with reference TRBV2 and TRBJ1-3 gives the whole variable domain EPEVTQTPSHQVTQMGQEVILRCVPISNHLYFYWYRQILGQKVEFLVSFYNNEISEKSEIFDDQFSVERPDGSNFTLKIRSTKLEDSAMYFCASSQGPGNTIYFGEGSWLTVV.

The CDR3, as DNA: TGTGCCAGCGAGAGGGGGGGATACGAGCAGTACTTC. Its protein product is CASERGGYEQYF. This sequence joins TRBV2 and TRBJ2-7; weak D call: TRBD2 (7 bases). Trimming took off 8 bases at V and 4 bases at J, with 12 bases between the two ends. Per the germline V gene, CDR1 is SNHLY and CDR2 is FYNNEI. The CDR3 covers 12 residues.